The 5 T cell receptor beta chains given below trace back to one sample, sequenced in a study of TIL therapy for anti-PD-1-resistant metastatic lung cancer. The sample's time point: pre-treatment sample, taken before nivolumab and TIL therapy. Most excised metastases sampled were pleural nodules or supraclavicular lymph nodes. The libraries were made with immunoSEQ v3. Here immunoSEQ multiplex PCR was the method, and the copy in TCRdb shows in-frame clones only, minus some. The sample lists about 50,000 clones, 71% seen once, with around 5.4% in the top ten. The sample here was tumor tissue, taken at baseline. Receptors were obtained from a person between 25 and 79 years old with non-small cell lung cancer.

The chain has TRBV29-1 and TRBJ2-6; D possibly corresponds to TRBD1 (5 bases). V lost 5 bases to trimming and J lost 1 base, with 6 bases between them. Germline loops: CDR1 SQVTM, CDR2 ANQGSEA. This CDR3 region has 13 residues. In DNA form, the CDR3 reads TGCAGCGTTAGACAGTCTGGGGCCAACGTCCTGACTTTC. The encoded protein is CSVRQSGANVLTF.

In DNA, the CDR3 is TGCGCCAGCAGCCAAGATTTAGCGGGGGTCTACGAGCAGTACTTC. Translating it yields CASSQDLAGVYEQYF. The genes are TRBV4-3 and TRBJ2-7; TRBD2 matches at 9 bases. Trimming took 0 bases from V and 3 from J; bases not matched to a gene: 3. The CDR3 is 15 residues long. Germline CDR1 is LGHNA and CDR2 is YSLEER.

The chain uses TRBV18 and TRBJ2-1; D gene unclear. The CDR3 sequence is 11 residues long. Trimming pared 8 bases from V and 11 bases from J, leaving 13 bases between. Germline V gene data show CDR1 as KGHSH and CDR2 as LQKENI. The CDR3 reads CASDNSEKQFF. Written as DNA, the CDR3 is TGTGCCAGCGACAATTCTGAAAAGCAGTTCTTC.

This chain joins TRBV7-2 and TRBJ2-6; TRBD1 is a possible D gene (6 bases). The CDR3 runs 17 residues. Germline CDR1 SGHTA, CDR2 FQGNSA. With 5 bases removed from V and 3 bases from J, the gap between germline ends came to 17 bases. CDR3 residues: CASSRMAGDRGANVLTF. In DNA, the CDR3 is TGTGCCAGCAGCCGGATGGCAGGGGATCGTGGGGCCAACGTCCTGACTTTC.

DNA of the CDR3: TGCAGCGCAGGGGGCCAAGAGTGGGGAGAGCAGTACTTC. It yields the protein CSAGGQEWGEQYF. The rearrangement joins TRBV29-1 to TRBJ2-7, with TRBD1 matching 8 bases. The CDR3 runs to 13 residues. Germline CDR1 and CDR2: SQVTM and ANQGSEA. The V and J ends lost 7 bases and 7 bases, in that order; junction bases with no gene match: 12.